Following are 23 T cell receptor beta chains from one sample sequenced in a study of T cell repertoires in cytomegalovirus infection. These receptors are not linked to any known antigen. In TCRdb, the reads were re-called with MiXCR into one record per CDR3 protein. The sample includes roughly 160,000 distinct CDR3 sequences, about 20% seen only once; the top ten take around a quarter. The material sequenced was CD8+ T cells from cultured PBMCs, taken from culture after CMV antigen stimulation. The receptors stem from a human donor in good health (CMV status not recorded). Some clones in this sample may be carry-over from other donors' samples.

This clonotype has only a few counts. This sequence joins TRBV4-1 and TRBJ2-3; no clear D gene. The germline CDR1 and CDR2 sequences are MGHRA and YSYEKL. V dropped 4 bases and J dropped 4 bases, with 9 bases sitting between them. The length of the CDR3 is 13 residues. The CDR3 region is CASSPQVSDTQYF. The CDR3 bases are TGCGCCAGCAGCCCCCAGGTCTCAGATACGCAGTATTTT.

This sequence joins TRBV11-2 and TRBJ2-1; D might be TRBD1 (6 bases). The CDR3 loop spans 16 amino acids. Trimming shortened V by 1 base and J by 8 bases, and 18 bases separated the two germline ends. Germline CDR1 and CDR2: SGHAT and FQNNGV. CDR3 sequence: CASSLVVAGELDEQFF. The DNA of the CDR3 is TGTGCCAGCAGCTTAGTGGTGGCAGGGGAGCTCGATGAGCAGTTCTTC.

This chain joins TRBV6-6 and TRBJ1-1, with D uncertain. The V end was cut by 7 bases, the J end by 6 bases, with 24 bases between. The length of the CDR3 is 16 residues. In germline, CDR1 is MNHNY, CDR2 SVGAGI (reference sequence). Here the CDR3 reads CASTYSKVRSEPEAFF. In DNA, the CDR3 is TGTGCCAGCACCTATTCGAAGGTCCGGAGCGAGCCTGAAGCTTTCTTT.

This rearrangement joins TRBV5-4 to TRBJ2-1; D not certain. This CDR3 spans 11 amino acids. Germline V gene data show CDR1 as SGHNT and CDR2 as YYREEE (reference sequence). V shed 2 bases and J shed 5 bases, with 2 bases lying between them. The CDR3 loop reads CASSFDNEQFF. The CDR3 DNA sequence: TGTGCCAGCAGCTTTGACAATGAGCAGTTCTTC.

The CDR3 region is CASRPSGTGNQPQHF. The CDR3, as DNA: TGTGCCAGCCGGCCCAGCGGGACGGGGAATCAGCCCCAGCATTTT. This sequence joins TRBV27 and TRBJ1-5; D is perhaps TRBD1 (5 bases). Trimming removed 8 bases at V and 4 bases at J, with 18 bases between. The CDR3 consists of 15 residues. In germline, CDR1 is MNHEY, CDR2 SMNVEV (reference sequence).

The chain couples TRBV4-3 to TRBJ2-3, with 12 bases that match TRBD2. There are 21 residues in the CDR3. The V and J ends lost 0 bases and 3 bases, in that order; junction bases with no gene match: 16. The germline V gene encodes CDR1 LGHNA and CDR2 YSLEER. CDR3: CASSQDPGLAGGPTMTDTQYF. The CDR3 DNA reads TGCGCCAGCAGCCAAGATCCTGGGCTAGCGGGGGGGCCGACAATGACAGATACGCAGTATTTT.

The V gene is TRBV6-1, the J gene TRBJ2-1, with D possibly called TRBD1 or TRBD2 (5 bases each). Germline lookup yields CDR1 MNHNS and CDR2 SASEGT. Deletions cut 7 bases from V and 0 bases from J, with 13 bases between. The CDR3 has 15 residues. This chain's CDR3 is CASTRDVSSYNEQFF. Here the CDR3 DNA reads TGTGCCAGCACACGGGACGTAAGCTCCTACAATGAGCAGTTCTTC.

The chain uses TRBV27 and TRBJ1-2; D ambiguous. The CDR3 runs to 15 residues. The V and J ends lost 10 bases and 5 bases respectively, with 23 bases between them. Looked up from germline, CDR1 is MNHEY and CDR2 is SMNVEV (reference sequence). CDR3 nucleotide sequence: TGTGCCACCTGGGGTGGGCAGGACCGAGGTTATGGCTACACCTTC. Translation: CATWGGQDRGYGYTF.

The chain combines TRBV4-1 with TRBJ2-7; TRBD1 is a possible D gene (5 bases). V was pared by 0 bases and J by 2 bases, with 11 bases between. From germline, CDR1 is MGHRA and CDR2 YSYEKL. The CDR3 sequence is 15 residues long. The CDR3 reads CASSQDFDRPYEQYF. CDR3 in DNA: TGCGCCAGCAGCCAAGATTTTGACAGACCCTACGAGCAGTACTTC.

This chain links TRBV7-2 with TRBJ2-5, with 7 bases matching TRBD1. Trimming took 5 bases from V and 1 from J; bases not matched to a gene: 10. Germline V gene data show CDR1 as SGHTA and CDR2 as FQGNSA. The CDR3 has 16 amino acids. The CDR3 region is CASSPSKRGPQETQYF. In DNA, the CDR3 is TGTGCCAGCAGCCCGAGTAAGAGGGGGCCCCAAGAGACCCAGTACTTC.

J is TRBJ2-7 and V is TRBV12-3 or TRBV12-4, with D perhaps TRBD1 or TRBD2 (5 bases each). Trimming cost V 5 bases and J 3 bases, with 14 bases left between them. The CDR3 is 14 amino acids. Here the CDR3 DNA reads TGTGCCAGCAGTCCGGGACCCGCTGTCTACGAGCAGTACTTC. It specifies CASSPGPAVYEQYF.

The chain has TRBV19 and TRBJ1-1; no clear D gene. CDR3 size: 15 residues. CDR1 is LNHDA and CDR2 is SQIVND in the germline V gene (reference sequence). Trimming shortened V by 1 base and J by 3 bases, and 12 bases separated the two germline ends. As DNA, the CDR3 is TGTGCCAGTAGTATAGCTACCCGAGGAGACACTGAAGCTTTCTTT. Its translation: CASSIATRGDTEAFF.

This clonotype was seen a few times. The chain recombines TRBV7-2 with TRBJ1-2, with TRBD1 identical over 7 bases. Looked up from germline, CDR1 is SGHTA and CDR2 is FQGNSA. The CDR3 contains 14 residues. With 3 bases clipped from V and 6 bases from J, the junction kept 7 bases outside the gene matches. The CDR3 coding sequence is TGTGCCAGCAGCTTCGAGACAGGGCTCGATGGCTACACCTTC. This sequence encodes CASSFETGLDGYTF.

This clonotype was recorded a few times. The chain couples TRBV4-1 to TRBJ2-1; 10 bases align to TRBD2. In germline, CDR1 is MGHRA, CDR2 YSYEKL. The V gene end was trimmed by 0 bases and the J gene end by 7 bases; junction bases not matched to a gene: 9. The CDR3 spans 17 residues. CDR3 nucleotide sequence: TGCGCCAGCAGCCAAGATTATCTAGCGGGGGTGAAAAATGAGCAGTTCTTC. Its protein product is CASSQDYLAGVKNEQFF.

In its sample, this clonotype was seen a few times. CDR3 coding DNA: TGTGCCAGCACCCCTGTGGGGGGGCCGGATACGCAGTATTTT. Translation: CASTPVGGPDTQYF. This chain joins TRBV7-2 and TRBJ2-3; the D gene is possibly TRBD2 (7 bases). The germline V gene encodes CDR1 SGHTA and CDR2 FQGNSA. The V gene lost 7 bases and the J gene lost 6 bases, with 17 bases spanning the gap. This CDR3 is 14 amino acids long.

The chain is built from TRBV7-9 and TRBJ2-1, with D possibly called TRBD1 or TRBD2 (6 bases each). Trimming left V 1 base short and J 2 bases short, with 12 bases between. CDR1 SEHNR and CDR2 FQNEAQ come from the germline V gene (reference sequence). The length of the CDR3 is 16 residues. The CDR3 DNA sequence: TGTGCCAGCAGCTTAGAAGGGGGGTCTACCTACAATGAGCAGTTCTTC. Encoded protein: CASSLEGGSTYNEQFF.

A few counts support this clonotype. The V call is TRBV6-1, the J call TRBJ2-3; 8 bases line up with TRBD1. The CDR3 length is 15 residues. CDR1 is MNHNS and CDR2 is SASEGT in the germline V gene. V trimming: 6 bases; J trimming: 7 bases; junction bases outside the gene matches: 12. The CDR3 nucleotides read TGTGCCAGCAGACCCGGACAGGGACGGAGGCATACGCAGTATTTT. It translates to CASRPGQGRRHTQYF.

This clonotype was observed a few times. V gene TRBV2 combines with J gene TRBJ1-1, with D perhaps matching TRBD1 (5 bases). The germline V gene has CDR1 SNHLY and CDR2 FYNNEI. The CDR3 spans 12 residues. With 2 bases removed from V and 8 bases from J, the gap between germline ends came to 9 bases. The CDR3, as DNA: TGTGCCAGCAGTGAATCCCCAGGGGAAGCTTTCTTT. Translated, it gives CASSESPGEAFF.

The CDR3 DNA sequence: TGTGCCAGCAGTTACTCTCTTCGGACGACAGGGTTGGACGGCTACACCTTC. Protein sequence: CASSYSLRTTGLDGYTF. The genes are TRBV6-5 and TRBJ1-2; 7 positions agree with TRBD1. This CDR3 is built from 17 residues. With V trimmed by 0 bases and J by 8 bases, 15 bases remained unmatched. CDR1 MNHEY and CDR2 SVGAGI come from the germline V gene.

The chain combines TRBV4-1 with TRBJ2-7; no firm D call. The germline CDR1 and CDR2 sequences are MGHRA and YSYEKL. V was clipped by 2 bases and J by 1 base, with 15 bases between them. The CDR3 length is 16 residues. The DNA for the CDR3 is TGCGCCAGCAGCCAAACCCTCTCTGTACCTTCCTACGAGCAGTACTTC. It translates to CASSQTLSVPSYEQYF.

This chain connects TRBV7-9 to TRBJ2-1; D unclear. The V gene lost 2 bases and the J gene lost 2 bases, with 13 bases spanning the gap. The CDR3 has 16 amino acids. Germline-derived CDR1 and CDR2 are SEHNR and FQNEAQ (reference sequence). The CDR3 is CASSLISQAPYNEQFF. The DNA of the CDR3 is TGTGCCAGCAGCTTAATCAGTCAGGCCCCCTACAATGAGCAGTTCTTC.

This clonotype showed up just a few times. This chain uses TRBV7-2 with TRBJ1-4; possibly TRBD1 for D (6 bases). Per germline, CDR1 SGHTA and CDR2 FQGNSA. CDR3 size: 17 residues. V was clipped by 5 bases and J by 4 bases, with 20 bases between them. The CDR3 DNA reads as TGTGCCAGCAGCGCCCGAACTTGGGGGGCGGGTAATGAAAAACTGTTTTTT. It specifies CASSARTWGAGNEKLFF.

This chain joins TRBV29-1 and TRBJ2-5; the match to TRBD2 covers 9 bases. V lost 6 bases and J lost 4; bases outside the gene matches: 9. Germline V gene data show CDR1 as SQVTM and CDR2 as ANQGSEA. The CDR3 has 14 residues. The CDR3 spells CSVTGLANSETQYF. The CDR3 region has the DNA TGCAGCGTCACGGGACTAGCCAACTCAGAGACCCAGTACTTC.